Listed below are T cell receptor beta chains from one sample, sequenced in a study of T cells in Graves' hyperthyroidism and ophthalmopathy. TCRdb analysed the multiplex PCR reads with MiXCR anew, one entry per CDR3 protein. The data hold a few hundred thousand distinct CDR3 sequences, with 40% to 50% observed a single time. Sequenced material: peripheral blood or thyroid tissue (not recorded which). The receptors were gathered from an adult woman with Graves' disease, either hyperthyroidism or ophthalmopathy (not recorded which). CDR3s include the opening cysteine and the closing phenylalanine or tryptophan. A D gene is named only where the DNA matches it firmly. Not all rows give a size; the values are once, few, many and, for expanded clones, a class.

size: -
D: -
length: 15
V: TRBV7-6
J: TRBJ1-2
CDR3: CASSLAPGDSYGYTF
DNA: TGTGCCAGCAGCTTAGCCCCGGGTGACTCCTATGGCTACACCTTC

size: -
D: -
length: 13
V: TRBV2
J: TRBJ2-3
CDR3: CASRGIGGDTQYF
DNA: TGTGCCAGCAGAGGGATTGGGGGAGATACGCAGTATTTT

size: many
D: -
length: 15
V: TRBV19
J: TRBJ2-2
CDR3: CASSRPHKNTGELFF
DNA: TGTGCCAGTAGTAGGCCACATAAGAACACCGGGGAGCTGTTTTTT

size: -
D: -
length: 12
V: TRBV29-1
J: TRBJ1-1
CDR3: CSQPTVNTEAFF
DNA: TGCAGCCAGCCGACCGTGAACACTGAAGCTTTCTTT

size: many
D: -
length: 15
V: TRBV6-1
J: TRBJ2-6
CDR3: CASTGQLTGANVLTF
DNA: TGTGCCAGCACCGGACAGTTAACTGGGGCCAACGTCCTGACTTTC

size: many
D: -
length: 14
V: TRBV6-2/TRBV6-3
J: TRBJ1-2
CDR3: CASNERQQSYGYTF
DNA: TGTGCCAGCAATGAGCGACAGCAATCCTATGGCTACACCTTC

size: -
D: -
length: 14
V: TRBV10-3
J: TRBJ1-3
CDR3: CAISAGFSGNTIYF
DNA: TGTGCCATCAGCGCAGGGTTTTCTGGAAACACCATATATTTT

size: once
D: -
length: 10
V: TRBV19
J: TRBJ2-2
CDR3: CATRTGELFF
DNA: TGTGCCACCCGAACCGGGGAGCTGTTTTTT

size: many
D: TRBD1
length: 15
V: TRBV5-5
J: TRBJ1-1
CDR3: CASSWGQGARTEAFF
DNA: TGTGCCAGCAGCTGGGGACAGGGGGCGAGAACTGAAGCTTTCTTT

size: few
D: TRBD2
length: 16
V: TRBV28
J: TRBJ2-5
CDR3: CASSPMGLAGRETQYF
DNA: TGTGCCAGCAGTCCCATGGGACTAGCGGGACGAGAGACCCAGTACTTC

size: few
D: -
length: 13
V: TRBV7-2
J: TRBJ1-5
CDR3: CASSFDLNQPQHF
DNA: TGTGCCAGCAGCTTCGACCTCAATCAGCCCCAGCATTTT

size: few
D: -
length: 13
V: TRBV28
J: TRBJ2-7
CDR3: CASRRTANYEQYF
DNA: TGTGCCAGCAGGCGGACAGCGAACTACGAGCAGTACTTC

size: -
D: -
length: 13
V: TRBV14
J: TRBJ1-6
CDR3: CASSQGGGSPLHF
DNA: TGTGCCAGCAGCCAAGGTGGGGGTTCACCCCTCCACTTT

size: many
D: -
length: 14
V: TRBV15
J: TRBJ2-7
CDR3: CATSRERSSYEQYF
DNA: TGTGCCACCAGCAGAGAGAGGAGCTCCTACGAGCAGTACTTC

size: many
D: -
length: 14
V: TRBV12-3/TRBV12-4
J: TRBJ2-2
CDR3: CASSRRTDTGELFF
DNA: TGTGCCAGCAGTCGCCGGACAGACACCGGGGAGCTGTTTTTT

size: many
D: -
length: 15
V: TRBV12-3/TRBV12-4
J: TRBJ1-5
CDR3: CASTPHRGRNQPQHF
DNA: TGTGCCAGCACCCCGCATCGCGGACGCAATCAGCCCCAGCATTTT

size: many
D: -
length: 11
V: TRBV19
J: TRBJ1-2
CDR3: CASKAAVGYTF
DNA: TGTGCCAGTAAGGCGGCTGTGGGCTACACCTTC

size: -
D: TRBD2
length: 14
V: TRBV24-1
J: TRBJ2-7
CDR3: CATRGTTYAYEQYF
DNA: TGTGCCACCAGAGGGACTACCTACGCCTACGAGCAGTACTTC

size: -
D: -
length: 15
V: TRBV15
J: TRBJ1-2
CDR3: CATSRDLGAWSGYTF
DNA: TGTGCCACCAGCAGAGATCTGGGGGCCTGGTCCGGCTACACCTTC

size: -
D: TRBD2
length: 14
V: TRBV7-6
J: TRBJ2-3
CDR3: CASSLGLAFDTQYF
DNA: TGTGCCAGCAGCTTGGGACTAGCCTTCGATACGCAGTATTTT

size: many
D: -
length: 11
V: TRBV10-3
J: TRBJ1-2
CDR3: CAISGGGGYTF
DNA: TGTGCCATCAGTGGAGGAGGGGGCTACACCTTC

size: -
D: -
length: 12
V: TRBV9
J: TRBJ1-1
CDR3: CASIQIKGEAFF
DNA: TGTGCCAGCATACAAATAAAGGGTGAAGCTTTCTTT

size: -
D: TRBD1
length: 15
V: TRBV7-9
J: TRBJ1-3
CDR3: CASSPAGGSGNTIYF
DNA: TGTGCCAGCAGTCCAGCAGGGGGCTCTGGAAACACCATATATTTT

size: -
D: -
length: 14
V: TRBV20-1
J: TRBJ1-1
CDR3: CSARDPWGHTEAFF
DNA: TGCAGTGCTAGAGATCCATGGGGTCACACTGAAGCTTTCTTT

size: -
D: TRBD2
length: 15
V: TRBV19
J: TRBJ2-5
CDR3: CASSILTSPEETQYF
DNA: TGTGCCAGTAGTATTTTGACTAGCCCGGAAGAGACCCAGTACTTC

size: -
D: TRBD1
length: 19
V: TRBV19
J: TRBJ1-5
CDR3: CASSIGPGTGANSNQPQHF
DNA: TGTGCCAGTAGTATAGGACCCGGGACAGGGGCCAATAGCAATCAGCCCCAGCATTTT

size: -
D: TRBD2
length: 17
V: TRBV10-3
J: TRBJ2-7
CDR3: CAISESVAGGSSYEQYF
DNA: TGTGCCATCAGTGAGTCGGTAGCGGGAGGCAGTTCCTACGAGCAGTACTTC

size: -
D: -
length: 11
V: TRBV7-2
J: TRBJ2-6
CDR3: CASSPNTVLTF
DNA: TGTGCCAGCAGCCCTAACACAGTCCTGACTTTC

size: -
D: TRBD1
length: 14
V: TRBV15
J: TRBJ2-7
CDR3: CATSYRGRSYEQYF
DNA: TGTGCCACCAGCTACAGGGGGAGGTCCTACGAGCAGTACTTC

size: -
D: -
length: 16
V: TRBV20-1
J: TRBJ1-6
CDR3: CSASLGSSHTRSPLHF
DNA: TGCAGTGCAAGTTTAGGGTCGAGCCATACCCGGTCACCCCTCCACTTT

size: many
D: TRBD1
length: 14
V: TRBV7-2
J: TRBJ2-7
CDR3: CASSIDRVSYEQYF
DNA: TGTGCCAGCAGCATAGACAGGGTTTCCTACGAGCAGTACTTC

size: -
D: -
length: 14
V: TRBV7-6
J: TRBJ1-1
CDR3: CASSDPGENTEAFF
DNA: TGTGCCAGCAGCGACCCCGGCGAAAACACTGAAGCTTTCTTT

size: -
D: -
length: 12
V: TRBV10-1
J: TRBJ1-1
CDR3: CASSVMNTEAFF
DNA: TGTGCCAGCTCAGTCATGAACACTGAAGCTTTCTTT

size: -
D: -
length: 16
V: TRBV4-1
J: TRBJ1-2
CDR3: CASSQGQGRGYYGYTF
DNA: TGCGCCAGCAGCCAAGGGCAGGGGCGAGGATATTATGGCTACACCTTC

size: few
D: TRBD1
length: 15
V: TRBV19
J: TRBJ1-5
CDR3: CASSIVEDRVQPQHF
DNA: TGTGCCAGTAGTATAGTAGAGGACAGGGTTCAGCCCCAGCATTTT

size: -
D: -
length: 15
V: TRBV2
J: TRBJ2-7
CDR3: CASSGALVGPYEQYF
DNA: TGTGCCAGCAGTGGTGCTCTGGTCGGACCCTACGAGCAGTACTTC

size: many
D: -
length: 14
V: TRBV19
J: TRBJ2-7
CDR3: CASRQSSFSYEQYF
DNA: TGTGCCAGTAGACAAAGTTCCTTCTCCTACGAGCAGTACTTC

size: -
D: -
length: 14
V: TRBV10-3
J: TRBJ1-1
CDR3: CAISGSYSGTEAFF
DNA: TGTGCCATCAGTGGGAGTTATTCGGGCACTGAAGCTTTCTTT

size: -
D: -
length: 15
V: TRBV9
J: TRBJ1-5
CDR3: CASSVGTEQGQPQHF
DNA: TGTGCCAGCAGCGTAGGGACAGAACAGGGTCAGCCCCAGCATTTT

size: many
D: -
length: 14
V: TRBV12-3/TRBV12-4
J: TRBJ1-1
CDR3: CASRGGGSGLEAFF
DNA: TGTGCCAGCAGGGGGGGTGGGTCCGGCCTTGAAGCTTTCTTT

size: many
D: -
length: 12
V: TRBV7-2
J: TRBJ2-2
CDR3: CASSFVFRELFF
DNA: TGTGCCAGCAGCTTCGTTTTCCGGGAGCTGTTTTTT

size: -
D: -
length: 13
V: TRBV19
J: TRBJ1-1
CDR3: CASTYMENTEAFF
DNA: TGTGCCAGTACTTACATGGAGAACACTGAAGCTTTCTTT

size: -
D: -
length: 15
V: TRBV7-9
J: TRBJ1-2
CDR3: CAWSSPRRRNYGYTF
DNA: TGTGCCTGGAGTTCCCCCCGGCGCCGTAACTATGGCTACACCTTC

size: many
D: -
length: 16
V: TRBV7-3
J: TRBJ1-1
CDR3: CASSLNTGWVMTEAFF
DNA: TGTGCCAGCAGCTTAAATACCGGCTGGGTGATGACTGAAGCTTTCTTT

size: -
D: TRBD1
length: 15
V: TRBV6-2/TRBV6-3
J: TRBJ1-5
CDR3: CASKGQAVGWQPQHF
DNA: TGTGCCAGCAAAGGACAGGCAGTCGGCTGGCAGCCCCAGCATTTT

size: once
D: -
length: 13
V: TRBV24-1
J: TRBJ1-5
CDR3: CATSTGNNQPQHF
DNA: TGTGCCACCTCGACAGGAAACAATCAGCCCCAGCATTTT

size: -
D: -
length: 13
V: TRBV20-1
J: TRBJ1-6
CDR3: CSAKAHNNSPLHF
DNA: TGCAGTGCTAAGGCACATAATAATTCACCCCTCCACTTT

size: -
D: TRBD2
length: 14
V: TRBV7-3
J: TRBJ2-1
CDR3: CASSLVASGKEQFF
DNA: TGTGCCAGCAGCTTAGTGGCTAGCGGGAAGGAGCAGTTCTTC

size: many
D: -
length: 16
V: TRBV7-8
J: TRBJ2-2
CDR3: CASSHPQRSNTGELFF
DNA: TGTGCCAGCAGCCACCCCCAGCGGTCGAACACCGGGGAGCTGTTTTTT

size: many
D: -
length: 14
V: TRBV29-1
J: TRBJ1-2
CDR3: CSVDSHPLNYGYTF
DNA: TGCAGCGTTGATTCTCATCCACTTAACTATGGCTACACCTTC

size: many
D: -
length: 13
V: TRBV5-5
J: TRBJ2-7
CDR3: CASGRTRGNEQYF
DNA: TGTGCCAGCGGGAGGACCAGGGGCAACGAGCAGTACTTC

size: few
D: TRBD1
length: 15
V: TRBV15
J: TRBJ1-5
CDR3: CATSEGAGGDQPQHF
DNA: TGTGCCACCAGCGAGGGGGCAGGGGGCGATCAGCCCCAGCATTTT

size: many
D: TRBD1
length: 14
V: TRBV29-1
J: TRBJ1-4
CDR3: CSVEMGQGMGKLFF
DNA: TGCAGCGTTGAAATGGGACAGGGGATGGGAAAACTGTTTTTT

size: -
D: TRBD1
length: 13
V: TRBV7-2
J: TRBJ1-4
CDR3: CASSDGTAEKLFF
DNA: TGTGCCAGCAGCGACGGGACAGCTGAAAAACTGTTTTTT